The clone carrying this T cell receptor beta chain has only a few counts. The data were obtained in a study of T cell responses to AZD1222 COVID-19 vaccine. In germline, CDR1 is SGHTA, CDR2 FQGNSA. Trimming removed 7 bases at V and 4 bases at J, with 20 bases between. The CDR3 runs to 17 residues. The table came from immunoSEQ multiplex PCR; TCRdb's copy has only in-frame clones and leaves some out. This sample yields 90,000 to 150,000 clones, of which about nine tenths are seen a single time; 2.6% belongs to the top ten. The sequencing used peripheral blood, collected 28 days after the second AZD1222 dose. The receptor's source is an adult who received the AZD1222 COVID-19 vaccine. This chain uses TRBV7-2 with TRBJ1-6; a weak D match, TRBD1 (5 bases). CDR3 bases: TGTGCCAGCAATCGCGGGGCCAGCCGGGGATATAATTCACCCCTCCACTTT. Its translation: CASNRGASRGYNSPLHF.